What follows are 17 T cell receptor beta chains derived from one specimen sequenced in a study of blood T cells in healthy people across ages. Through a sample-barcoded 5' primer and a J-beta primer mix, a second PCR was run for about 6 to 11 cycles. TCRdb processed the 5' RACE reads anew with MiXCR; each CDR3 protein has one entry. Here the sample spans about 1.1 million distinct CDR3 sequences, 35% to 40% being singletons. The specimen sequenced was blood. Receptors originate from a man between 18 and 29 years old in good health.

The rearrangement joins TRBV7-9 to TRBJ1-2; D possibly corresponds to TRBD1 (5 bases). Germline CDR1 SEHNR, CDR2 FQNEAQ (reference sequence). This CDR3 has 16 residues. V was clipped by 0 bases and J by 4 bases, with 15 bases between them. The CDR3 nucleotides read TGTGCCAGCAGCTTAGCCCCGGGGGATCCCTCCTATGGCTACACCTTC. Residues: CASSLAPGDPSYGYTF.

In its sample, this clonotype was seen a few times. This chain joins TRBV4-2 and TRBJ1-2; 8 bases are a match to TRBD1. The trim removed 1 base at V and 3 bases at J, leaving 7 bases unmatched. From germline, CDR1 is LGHNA and CDR2 YNFKEQ. The CDR3 is made up of 16 amino acids. The CDR3 protein is CASSQVGGQGDYGYTF. CDR3 sequence (DNA): TGTGCCAGCAGCCAAGTAGGCGGACAGGGCGACTATGGCTACACCTTC.

This sequence joins TRBV5-1 and TRBJ1-1, with D possibly being TRBD1 (5 bases). The germline V gene has CDR1 SGHRS and CDR2 YFSETQ. V was clipped by 4 bases and J by 0 bases, with 10 bases between them. There are 14 residues in the CDR3. The CDR3 DNA reads as TGCGCCAGCAGCAAAGGGACCGTGAACACTGAAGCTTTCTTT. Translated, it gives CASSKGTVNTEAFF.

In this sample, this clonotype turned up a few times. The CDR3 region has the DNA TGCAGTGCTAGAGATGACGGACGGGGGGGCAAGAATGAGCAGTTCTTC. This translates into CSARDDGRGGKNEQFF. The chain joins TRBV20-1 to TRBJ2-1; the match to TRBD2 covers 8 bases. V shed 0 bases, J shed 7 bases, and the junction held 11 bases outside the gene matches. Germline V lookup: CDR1 DFQATT, CDR2 SNEGSKA (reference sequence). The CDR3 runs to 16 residues.

This clonotype turned up a few times. V and J are TRBV7-8 and TRBJ2-1; 11 positions match TRBD1. V dropped 2 bases and J dropped 9; count of bases not matched to a gene: 6. This CDR3 comprises 15 residues. From germline, CDR1 is SGHVS and CDR2 FQNEAQ. CDR3: CASSLRDRGTGEQFF. The CDR3, as DNA: TGTGCCAGCAGCTTACGGGACAGGGGGACTGGTGAGCAGTTCTTC. Drawing the rest from reference TRBV7-8 and TRBJ2-1, the complete variable domain is GAGVSQSPRYKVAKRGQDVALRCDPISGHVSLFWYQQALGQGPEFLTYFQNEAQLDKSGLPSDRFFAERPEGSVSTLKIQRTQQEDSAVYLCASSLRDRGTGEQFFGPGTRLTVL.

This clonotype was detected many times. This chain links TRBV29-1 with TRBJ1-2; tentatively, D is TRBD1 (5 bases). V dropped 5 bases and J dropped 3 bases, with 7 bases sitting between them. Germline V lookup: CDR1 SQVTM, CDR2 ANQGSEA. CDR3 length: 11 residues. The CDR3 coding sequence is TGCAGCGTTTGGGGGGACTATGGCTACACCTTC. It translates to CSVWGDYGYTF. Full variable domain (outside the CDR3, taken from reference TRBV29-1 and TRBJ1-2): SAVISQKPSRDICQRGTSLTIQCQVDSQVTMMFWYRQQPGQSLTLIATANQGSEATYESGFVIDKFPISRPNLTFSTLTVSNMSPEDSSIYLCSVWGDYGYTFGSGTRLTVV.

Note on this clonotype: At one of its ends the junction is not consistent with the germline gene, which may arise from a read error. This CDR3 is CASSTTGTSEKLFF. CDR3 DNA: TGCGCCAGCAGCACGACAGGGACTAGTGAAAAACTGTTTTTT. The chain couples TRBV5-1 to TRBJ1-4; TRBD1 agrees at 7 bases. Germline lookup yields CDR1 SGHRS and CDR2 YFSETQ. The CDR3 covers 14 residues.

This clonotype was seen a handful of times. V gene TRBV4-1 combines with J gene TRBJ2-5, with D tentatively TRBD1 (5 bases). The germline V gene has CDR1 MGHRA and CDR2 YSYEKL. V lost 1 base to trimming and J lost 2 bases, with 11 bases between them. The CDR3 runs to 15 residues. The CDR3, as DNA: TGCGCCAGCAGCCAAGGTTACAGGCGACAAGAGACCCAGTACTTC. This translates into CASSQGYRRQETQYF.

This clonotype was counted between two and nine times. The rearrangement uses TRBV25-1 and TRBJ1-2, with no clear D. With 4 bases removed from V and 8 bases from J, the gap between germline ends came to 11 bases. This CDR3 has 12 residues. The germline V gene encodes CDR1 MGHDK and CDR2 SYGVNS. The CDR3 nucleotides are TGTGCCAGCAGTGTGGGCCCCACGGGCTACACCTTC. This encodes CASSVGPTGYTF.

The V and J genes are TRBV2 and TRBJ1-2; 8 nucleotides line up with TRBD1. Unmatched junction bases numbered 9, after V lost 6 bases and J lost 6 bases. Per the germline V gene, CDR1 is SNHLY and CDR2 is FYNNEI. CDR3 length equals 14 residues. The DNA of the CDR3 is TGTGCCAGCAGGGGTTGGGGACAGGATAATGGCTACACCTTC. This gives the protein CASRGWGQDNGYTF.

The gene calls are TRBV20-1 and TRBJ1-1; no reliable D call. From germline, CDR1 is DFQATT and CDR2 SNEGSKA (reference sequence). V lost 6 bases, J lost 0 bases, and 8 bases lay in between. The CDR3 is 12 amino acids. The CDR3 bases are TGCAGTGCCAGCCAGATGAACACTGAAGCTTTCTTT. Its protein product is CSASQMNTEAFF.

The V call is TRBV20-1, the J call TRBJ2-1; D remains unclear. The CDR3 is 12 amino acids. Germline-derived CDR1 and CDR2 are DFQATT and SNEGSKA (reference sequence). The V and J ends lost 1 base and 12 bases respectively, with 13 bases between them. CDR3 sequence (DNA): TGCAGTGCTAGAGCACTCGAGTTGCGGCAGTTCTTC. Its protein is CSARALELRQFF.

The chain joins TRBV21-1 to TRBJ2-1; the D call in the table, TRBD1, was not verified against the DNA. TRBV21-1 is flagged as a pseudogene. The CDR3 sequence is 15 residues long. CDR3 in DNA: TGTGCCAGCAGCAGCCGGGACAGGCCCTACAATGAGCAGTTCTTC. Protein sequence: CASSSRDRPYNEQFF.

The V call is TRBV12-3 or TRBV12-4, the J call TRBJ2-3, with 12 bases identical to TRBD2. This CDR3 comprises 15 residues. Germline trimming cut 10 bases from V and 7 bases from J; bases unmatched to any gene: 12. For the CDR3, the DNA is TGTGCCAACAGCATGACTAGCGGGGGAGGGTATACGCAGTATTTT. Amino acids: CANSMTSGGGYTQYF.

The chain carries TRBV4-3 and TRBJ2-2; D is possibly TRBD1 (6 bases). CDR3 size: 15 residues. From germline, CDR1 is LGHNA and CDR2 YSLEER. The V gene lost 4 bases and the J gene lost 6 bases, with 15 bases spanning the gap. This CDR3 reads CASSLEQGFAGELFF. CDR3 nucleotide sequence: TGCGCCAGCAGCCTAGAACAGGGTTTCGCCGGGGAGCTGTTTTTT.

This clonotype was detected a few times. The chain joins TRBV7-8 to TRBJ1-2, with no clear D. Trimming shortened V by 4 bases and J by 6 bases, and 12 bases separated the two germline ends. The CDR3 sequence is 13 residues long. CDR1 and CDR2 from the germline V gene are SGHVS and FQNEAQ. In nucleotides, the CDR3 is TGTGCCAGCAGCTCCGCCGGGTTCGATGGCTACACCTTC. Translating gives CASSSAGFDGYTF.

The V gene is TRBV20-1, the J gene TRBJ2-1; D is ambiguous. The DNA matches TRBJ2-7 better at its end, which makes the J call doubtful. This CDR3 is built from 13 residues. Germline loops: CDR1 DFQATT, CDR2 SNEGSKA (reference sequence). The CDR3 spells CSARGENYNEQYF. In DNA form, the CDR3 reads TGCAGTGCCCGTGGGGAAAACTACAATGAGCAGTACTTC.